This T cell receptor (beta chain) was sequenced during a study of blood T cell repertoires in COVID-19. Clones were read by immunoSEQ multiplex PCR, and TCRdb kept only the in-frame ones, dropping some. This repertoire shows 110,000 or so clones, over 65% found once; its top ten account for about 3.9%. The TCR originated in a man aged 60 to 75 with acute or convalescent COVID-19. Material for sequencing was peripheral blood.

CDR3 coding DNA: TGTGCCAGCAGCTTAGGGTATAGCCGTACTAATGAAAAACTGTTTTTT. The encoded protein is CASSLGYSRTNEKLFF. The chain combines TRBV7-2 with TRBJ1-4, with D hard to call. In germline, CDR1 is SGHTA, CDR2 FQGNSA. Between the trimmed V and J ends, which lost 1 base and 2 bases, there was a span of 11 bases. The CDR3 runs 16 residues. Based on the CDR3 plus reference TRBV7-2 and TRBJ1-4, the full variable domain is GAGVSQSPSNKVTEKGKDVELRCDPISGHTALYWYRQSLGQGLEFLIYFQGNSAPDKSGLPSDRFSAERTGGSVSTLTIQRTQQEDSAVYLCASSLGYSRTNEKLFFGSGTQLSVL.